This T cell receptor beta chain was captured in a study of T cell responses to AZD1222 COVID-19 vaccine. General study findings and limits: Of the AZD1222 recipients, only five or six were seropositive at baseline.

As concerns this clone: Antigen unknown.

Produced via immunoSEQ multiplex PCR; TCRdb's table is partial and in-frame only. The data contain 75,000 to 90,000 clones, 70% to 85% of them singletons. Germline V gene lookup returns CDR1 SQVTM and CDR2 ANQGSEA. V was trimmed by 5 bases and J by 3 bases, leaving 11 bases between them. This CDR3 is built from 12 residues. The sample was peripheral blood, taken on day 0 of AZD1222 vaccination. The TCR sequence derives from an adult in good health. This chain connects TRBV29-1 to TRBJ2-7; D uncertain. CDR3 loop: CSVRVRLYEQYF. DNA for the CDR3: TGCAGCGTTAGGGTCAGGCTCTACGAGCAGTACTTC.